A single sample gave rise to the 16 T cell receptor beta chains below, sequenced in a study of T cell repertoires in aging, cancer and after chemotherapy. The template was genomic DNA from peripheral blood, not RNA. Multiplex touch-down PCR with TRB-A/B primers amplified rearranged V-D-J TRB sequences. One entry per CDR3 protein, called by TCRdb with MiXCR from the multiplex PCR reads. Of approximately 11,000 distinct CDR3 sequences detected, 30% appear once; the ten largest clones hold less than 2.5%. The sequencing sample was made of blood. Source of these receptors: a human donor in good health.

This clonotype was seen a handful of times. The chain uses TRBV30 and TRBJ2-5; D possibly uses TRBD1 or TRBD2 (6 bases each). V was pared by 2 bases and J by 2 bases, with 12 bases between. The CDR3 loop spans 14 amino acids. Germline V gene lookup returns CDR1 GTSNPN and CDR2 SVGIG (reference sequence). The DNA for the CDR3 is TGTGCCTGGAGTCCCCGGAGGGGGCAAGAGACCCAGTACTTC. Its protein is CAWSPRRGQETQYF.

The V and J genes are TRBV7-2 and TRBJ2-7; D gene ambiguous. The CDR3 spans 14 residues. V was trimmed by 5 bases and J by 6 bases, leaving 17 bases between them. The V gene's germline CDR1 is SGHTA and CDR2 FQGNSA. The DNA for the CDR3 is TGTGCCAGCAGCCTCGACCCTCCATGGGGCGAGCAGTACTTC. It yields the protein CASSLDPPWGEQYF.

The chain has TRBV20-1 and TRBJ2-3; D gene uncertain. With 6 bases removed from V and 4 bases from J, the gap between germline ends came to 11 bases. This CDR3 has 12 amino acids. The germline gives CDR1 DFQATT, CDR2 SNEGSKA (reference sequence). CDR3 bases: TGCAGTGCCTCACCCTCCCCAGATACGCAGTATTTT. It yields the protein CSASPSPDTQYF.

This rearrangement joins TRBV20-1 to TRBJ2-7; 11 bases are a match to TRBD2. The CDR3 runs 15 residues. V trimming: 0 bases; J trimming: 6 bases; junction bases outside the gene matches: 7. Germline V gene data show CDR1 as DFQATT and CDR2 as SNEGSKA (reference sequence). The CDR3 sequence: CSARDPLAGAFEQYF. The CDR3 coding sequence is TGCAGTGCTAGAGACCCACTAGCGGGAGCCTTCGAGCAGTACTTC.

The chain recombines TRBV20-1 with TRBJ2-1; D might be TRBD2 (6 bases). In germline, CDR1 is DFQATT, CDR2 SNEGSKA (reference sequence). The CDR3 covers 13 residues. Trimming removed 4 bases from V and 7 bases from J, with 14 bases in between. In DNA form, the CDR3 reads TGCAGTGCTATAACGGGAGTACGGAATGAGCAGTTCTTC. This sequence encodes CSAITGVRNEQFF.

This clonotype was found a few times. This chain joins TRBV28 and TRBJ1-4; no reliable D call. Germline values: CDR1 MDHEN, CDR2 SYDVKM. The CDR3 runs to 14 residues. Trimming removed 4 bases from V and 0 bases from J, with 6 bases in between. The DNA of the CDR3 is TGTGCCAGCAGTTATCAACCAACTAATGAAAAACTGTTTTTT. Encoded protein: CASSYQPTNEKLFF.

The J gene is TRBJ2-7, the V gene TRBV28, with 12 nucleotides matching TRBD1. The CDR3 consists of 16 residues. Unmatched junction bases numbered 12, after V lost 9 bases and J lost 3 bases. The germline CDR1 and CDR2 sequences are MDHEN and SYDVKM. The DNA for the CDR3 is TGTGCCAGTAGTCCCCCCGGGACAGGGGGCTTCTACGAGCAGTACTTC. This sequence encodes CASSPPGTGGFYEQYF.

The V call is TRBV7-2, the J call TRBJ1-4, with 8 bases identical to TRBD1. V was clipped by 3 bases and J by 8 bases; unmatched bases: 8. From germline, CDR1 is SGHTA and CDR2 FQGNSA. This CDR3 has 15 amino acids. For the CDR3, the DNA is TGTGCCAGCAGCTTTTGGCAGGGGGCAGGGGAAAAACTGTTTTTT. This encodes CASSFWQGAGEKLFF.

The rearrangement uses TRBV7-2 and TRBJ2-3; TRBD2 agrees at 7 bases. Germline CDR1 reads SGHTA; CDR2 reads FQGNSA. This CDR3 is built from 16 residues. Unmatched junction bases numbered 8, after V lost 5 bases and J lost 0 bases. The CDR3 sequence is CASSLVLASSTDTQYF. Here the CDR3 DNA reads TGTGCCAGCAGCCTAGTACTAGCGTCTAGCACAGATACGCAGTATTTT.

The chain has TRBV5-1 and TRBJ2-1; 12 nucleotides match TRBD2. V lost 4 bases, J lost 7 bases, and 15 bases stayed unmatched. Germline CDR1 and CDR2: SGHRS and YFSETQ. CDR3 size: 18 residues. Written as DNA, the CDR3 is TGCGCCAGCAGCACCTGGCGGGGGCTAGCGGGGGGGAATAATGAGCAGTTCTTC. Translation gives CASSTWRGLAGGNNEQFF. Full variable domain (missing parts from reference TRBV5-1 and TRBJ2-1): KAGVTQTPRYLIKTRGQQVTLSCSPISGHRSVSWYQQTPGQGLQFLFEYFSETQRNKGNFPGRFSGRQFSNSRSEMNVSTLELGDSALYLCASSTWRGLAGGNNEQFFGPGTRLTVL.

This clonotype occurred a few times. The chain uses TRBV6-2 or TRBV6-3 and TRBJ2-3; D is undetermined. CDR1 is MNHEY, CDR2 SVGEGT, per germline. The V gene lost 0 bases and the J gene lost 12 bases, with 10 bases spanning the gap. The CDR3 consists of 12 residues. The DNA for the CDR3 is TGTGCCAGCAGTTACTCAGGCCGAAACCAGTATTTT. It is translated as CASSYSGRNQYF.

This clonotype showed up just a few times. The chain is built from TRBV7-9 and TRBJ2-1; 11 bases are shared with TRBD2. CDR1 SEHNR and CDR2 FQNEAQ come from the germline V gene (reference sequence). The CDR3 sequence is 17 residues long. V shed 6 bases and J 0 bases; nucleotides not matched to a gene: 7. The CDR3 sequence: CASSRGLAVGSYNEQFF. Here the CDR3 DNA reads TGTGCCAGCAGTAGGGGACTAGCGGTCGGCTCCTACAATGAGCAGTTCTTC.

This clonotype has more than one count but fewer than ten. The chain joins TRBV12-3 or TRBV12-4 to TRBJ2-3; unclear D gene. This CDR3 comprises 12 residues. The ends were cut back, 2 bases at V and 4 bases at J, with 4 bases in the middle. CDR3 protein: CASSLLADTQYF. The DNA for the CDR3 is TGTGCCAGCAGTTTATTGGCAGATACGCAGTATTTT.

This clonotype was recorded a few times. The chain carries TRBV30 and TRBJ1-5; no firm D call. The CDR3 has 15 amino acids. V gave up 0 bases and J gave up 1 base, with 10 bases separating them. Germline V gene lookup returns CDR1 GTSNPN and CDR2 SVGIG (reference sequence). This CDR3 reads CAWSVTRRSNQPQHF. DNA of the CDR3: TGTGCCTGGAGTGTAACGCGGCGGAGCAATCAGCCCCAGCATTTT.

The chain carries TRBV19 and TRBJ1-4; maybe TRBD1 (5 bases). Germline lookup yields CDR1 LNHDA and CDR2 SQIVND (reference sequence). The germline V and J ends were trimmed by 5 bases and 5 bases, with 12 bases remaining between them. This CDR3 is built from 14 residues. As DNA, the CDR3 is TGTGCCAGTAGTGTCGCGGACAAAAATGAAAAACTGTTTTTT. Protein sequence: CASSVADKNEKLFF. The whole variable domain, remainder taken from reference TRBV19 and TRBJ1-4, is DGGITQSPKYLFRKEGQNVTLSCEQNLNHDAMYWYRQDPGQGLRLIYYSQIVNDFQKGDIAEGYSVSREKKESFPLTVTSAQKNPTAFYLCASSVADKNEKLFFGSGTQLSVL.

The rearrangement joins TRBV6-5 to TRBJ1-4; 7 bases match TRBD1. Germline V lookup: CDR1 MNHEY, CDR2 SVGAGI. This CDR3 has 14 amino acids. V lost 7 bases, J lost 11 bases, and 13 bases stayed unmatched. The CDR3 DNA is TGTGCCAGCACCCTCCGACAGGGAAATCCTAAACTGTTTTTT. Its translation is CASTLRQGNPKLFF.